A single sample gave rise to the 3 T cell receptor beta chains below, sequenced in a study of blood T cell repertoires in COVID-19. TCRdb's copy holds only in-frame clones and misses some; the assay was immunoSEQ multiplex PCR. The sample holds fewer than 95,000 clones; roughly nine tenths are singletons and the top ten take more than 8%. The sequenced sample consisted of peripheral blood. Receptors originate from a man aged 50-59 years with acute or convalescent COVID-19.

This clone turned up a few times. The rearrangement joins TRBV27 to TRBJ2-3; 9 nucleotides line up with TRBD1. Per germline, CDR1 MNHEY and CDR2 SMNVEV (reference sequence). Trimming took 1 base from V and 1 from J; bases not matched to a gene: 0. The length of the CDR3 is 15 residues. The chain's CDR3 is CASSLWTGGTDTQYF. In nucleotides, the CDR3 is TGTGCCAGCAGTTTATGGACAGGGGGCACAGATACGCAGTATTTT.

The V call is TRBV11-2, the J call TRBJ2-7; the D gene is possibly TRBD2 (6 bases). The germline V gene has CDR1 SGHAT and CDR2 FQNNGV. The V gene lost 4 bases and the J gene lost 8 bases, with 12 bases spanning the gap. The CDR3 contains 12 residues. The CDR3 sequence: CASSSLADKQYF. The CDR3 nucleotides are TGTGCCAGCAGCTCCTTAGCGGACAAGCAGTACTTC.

The V call is TRBV19, the J call TRBJ2-2; perhaps TRBD2 as D (6 bases). The ends were cut back, 1 base at V and 5 bases at J, with 14 bases in the middle. Looked up from germline, CDR1 is LNHDA and CDR2 is SQIVND (reference sequence). This CDR3 has 16 amino acids. As DNA, the CDR3 is TGTGCCAGTAGTATAGGAGGGTTCGGAGGGACCGGGGAGCTGTTTTTT. The encoded protein is CASSIGGFGGTGELFF.